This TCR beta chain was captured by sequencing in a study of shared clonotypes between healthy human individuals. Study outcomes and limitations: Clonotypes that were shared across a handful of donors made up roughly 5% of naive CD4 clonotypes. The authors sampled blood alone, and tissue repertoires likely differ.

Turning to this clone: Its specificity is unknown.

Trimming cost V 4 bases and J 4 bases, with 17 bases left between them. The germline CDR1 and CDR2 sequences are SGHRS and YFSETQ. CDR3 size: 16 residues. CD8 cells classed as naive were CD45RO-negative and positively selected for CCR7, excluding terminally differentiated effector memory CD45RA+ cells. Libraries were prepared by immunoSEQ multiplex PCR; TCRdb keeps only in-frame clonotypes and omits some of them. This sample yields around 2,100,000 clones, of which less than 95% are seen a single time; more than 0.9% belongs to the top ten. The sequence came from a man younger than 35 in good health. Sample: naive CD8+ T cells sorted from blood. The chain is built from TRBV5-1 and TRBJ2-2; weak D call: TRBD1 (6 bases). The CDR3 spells CASSKYREGFTGELFF. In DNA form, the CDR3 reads TGCGCCAGCAGCAAATACAGGGAAGGTTTCACCGGGGAGCTGTTTTTT.